This section outlines one TCR beta chain sequence together with its context. Losses at the gene ends were 4 bases for V and 0 bases for J; bases not matched to a gene: 8. CDR1 is MGHRA, CDR2 YSYEKL, per germline. This CDR3 comprises 17 residues. Seattle's enrolled individuals joined amid active infection and were then monitored longitudinally. This entry is derived from a study of blood T cell repertoires in COVID-19. The table came from immunoSEQ multiplex PCR; TCRdb's copy has only in-frame clones and leaves some out. The sample records under 200,000 clones, around 76% being singletons. This sequence joins TRBV4-1 and TRBJ1-5; 8 nucleotides agree with TRBD1. Sequencing was carried out using peripheral blood. This clonotype was obtained from a woman aged 55-70 years with COVID-19, enrolled during active disease. The CDR3 DNA follows: TGCGCCAGCAGCCTCCTGGGACAGGCTTATAGCAATCAGCCCCAGCATTTT. Its translation is CASSLLGQAYSNQPQHF.